A single sample gave rise to the 27 T cell receptor beta chains below, sequenced in a study of CD8 T cells in Susac syndrome. Reverse transcription of roughly 0.5 to 1 ug RNA used random hexamers. One entry per CDR3 protein results from TCRdb running MiXCR on the immunoSEQ multiplex PCR reads. The sample has approximately 190,000 distinct CDR3 sequences, approximately 96% seen once; the top ten hold 0.09% to 0.1%. Sequences were obtained from CD4+ T cells from PBMCs. The origin of the receptors is a human donor with Susac syndrome.

The rearrangement joins TRBV6-1 to TRBJ1-2; D gene unclear. The germline gives CDR1 MNHNS, CDR2 SASEGT. Trimming pared 4 bases from V and 5 bases from J, leaving 11 bases between. The CDR3 length is 13 residues. CDR3 in DNA: TGTGCCAGCAGTGTCCCTCCCCTGTATGGCTACACCTTC. Translation gives CASSVPPLYGYTF.

This chain joins TRBV5-1 and TRBJ1-1; D not certain. The V gene's germline CDR1 is SGHRS and CDR2 YFSETQ. The CDR3 has 14 amino acids. Trimming pared 1 base from V and 1 base from J, leaving 8 bases between. CDR3 sequence (DNA): TGCGCCAGCAGCTTGTCCACATCGAACACTGAAGCTTTCTTT. Translation gives CASSLSTSNTEAFF. Based on the CDR3 plus reference TRBV5-1 and TRBJ1-1, the full variable domain is KAGVTQTPRYLIKTRGQQVTLSCSPISGHRSVSWYQQTPGQGLQFLFEYFSETQRNKGNFPGRFSGRQFSNSRSEMNVSTLELGDSALYLCASSLSTSNTEAFFGQGTRLTVV.

The chain combines TRBV18 with TRBJ1-2; D unresolved. The CDR3 contains 15 residues. V was cut by 0 bases and J by 2 bases, with 10 bases left in between. Germline assignment: CDR1 KGHSH and CDR2 LQKENI. The CDR3 sequence is CASSPPNPKNYGYTF. DNA for the CDR3: TGTGCCAGCTCACCACCCAACCCCAAAAACTATGGCTACACCTTC.

V and J are TRBV20-1 and TRBJ2-5, with D perhaps TRBD1 (5 bases). Germline V gives CDR1 DFQATT, CDR2 SNEGSKA (reference sequence). With 5 bases removed from V and 0 bases from J, the gap between germline ends came to 19 bases. The CDR3 covers 16 residues. This CDR3 reads CSASGIFLGHQETQYF. The CDR3, as DNA: TGCAGTGCTTCTGGGATCTTCCTGGGGCACCAAGAGACCCAGTACTTC.

The genes are TRBV29-1 and TRBJ1-1; a weak D match, TRBD1 (6 bases). V lost 7 bases and J lost 2, with 11 bases in between. Germline CDR1 SQVTM, CDR2 ANQGSEA. This CDR3 is built from 12 residues. CDR3 DNA sequence: TGCAGCGCAACAGGGACAAACACTGAAGCTTTCTTT. It codes for CSATGTNTEAFF.

The rearrangement links TRBV29-1 to TRBJ2-5; unclear D gene. Trimming removed 3 bases at V and 5 bases at J, with 4 bases between. Germline CDR1 SQVTM, CDR2 ANQGSEA. This CDR3 contains 10 residues. The CDR3 nucleotides are TGCAGCGTTGACTCGGAGACCCAGTACTTC. This sequence encodes CSVDSETQYF.

In its sample, this clonotype was seen a few times. The rearrangement uses TRBV7-6 and TRBJ2-5; D might be TRBD1 (7 bases). Germline CDR1 is SGHVS and CDR2 is FNYEAQ. The CDR3 has 13 residues. The V gene lost 3 bases and the J gene lost 5 bases, with 10 bases spanning the gap. The CDR3 spells CASSLAGGETQYF. The DNA of the CDR3 is TGTGCCAGCAGCTTGGCAGGGGGGGAGACCCAGTACTTC.

The chain couples TRBV7-9 to TRBJ2-5; TRBD2 aligns across 9 bases. The germline gives CDR1 SEHNR, CDR2 FQNEAQ (reference sequence). After removal of 4 bases from V and 1 base from J, the junction contained 7 bases not matched to a gene. The length of the CDR3 is 16 residues. The CDR3 DNA is TGTGCCAGCAGCTCCCGGACTAGCGCCCGCCAAGAGACCCAGTACTTC. Its translation is CASSSRTSARQETQYF.

The V and J genes are TRBV5-1 and TRBJ2-7; tentative D call: TRBD1 (5 bases). CDR3 length equals 13 residues. Germline CDR1 and CDR2: SGHRS and YFSETQ. V was clipped by 4 bases and J by 2 bases, with 10 bases between them. The CDR3 here is CASSSTGPYEQYF. CDR3 nucleotides: TGCGCCAGCAGCAGCACAGGTCCCTACGAGCAGTACTTC.

The chain has TRBV9 and TRBJ2-6; maybe TRBD2 (5 bases). The germline gives CDR1 SGDLS, CDR2 YYNGEE. The CDR3 extends over 14 amino acids. V was clipped by 4 bases and J by 4 bases, with 9 bases between them. CDR3 amino acids: CASSRESGANVLTF. Here the CDR3 DNA reads TGTGCCAGCAGCAGGGAGTCCGGGGCCAACGTCCTGACTTTC.

The sample holds one count of this clonotype. The genes are TRBV12-5 and TRBJ1-1, with TRBD1 identical over 8 bases. This CDR3 has 14 residues. With 3 bases clipped from V and 2 bases from J, the junction kept 2 bases outside the gene matches. Germline-derived CDR1 and CDR2 are LGHNT and FRNRAP. The CDR3 nucleotides are TGTGCTAGTGGTTTTCAGGGGGCTAACACTGAAGCTTTCTTT. Residues: CASGFQGANTEAFF.

The genes are TRBV30 and TRBJ2-3, with unresolved D. Per germline, CDR1 GTSNPN and CDR2 SVGIG (reference sequence). Trimming shortened V by 5 bases and J by 1 base, and 13 bases separated the two germline ends. The CDR3 runs to 14 residues. CDR3 sequence reads: CAWAIALGTDTQYF. In DNA form, the CDR3 reads TGTGCCTGGGCGATTGCGTTGGGCACAGATACGCAGTATTTT.

The chain carries TRBV7-3 and TRBJ1-5, with D hard to call. The CDR3 is 13 residues long. V lost 2 bases to trimming and J lost 5 bases, with 7 bases between them. Per germline, CDR1 SGHTA and CDR2 FQGTGA. CDR3 bases: TGTGCCAGCAGCTTATCTGGGGATCAGCCCCAGCATTTT. It codes for CASSLSGDQPQHF.

This chain joins TRBV15 and TRBJ2-3, with unresolved D. Between the trimmed V and J ends, which lost 0 bases and 7 bases, there was a span of 5 bases. The CDR3 totals 12 residues. The germline gives CDR1 LNHNV, CDR2 YYDKDF (reference sequence). Written as DNA, the CDR3 is TGTGCCACCAGCAGAGAAACGAATACGCAGTATTTT. Its translation: CATSRETNTQYF.

This chain joins TRBV18 and TRBJ1-5, with 9 positions matching TRBD1. The germline V gene encodes CDR1 KGHSH and CDR2 LQKENI. The CDR3 loop spans 14 amino acids. With 2 bases clipped from V and 7 bases from J, the junction kept 3 bases outside the gene matches. The CDR3 DNA reads TGTGCCAGCTCACCAAAAACAGGGGGCCAGCCCCAGCATTTT. This sequence encodes CASSPKTGGQPQHF.

J is TRBJ2-7 and V is TRBV18; 12 nucleotides align to TRBD2. With V trimmed by 3 bases and J by 4 bases, 10 bases remained unmatched. The CDR3 is made up of 17 amino acids. Per germline, CDR1 KGHSH and CDR2 LQKENI. For the CDR3, the DNA is TGTGCCAGCTCACCGCAGTCTAGCGGGGGGGCCTCATACGAGCAGTACTTC. Translated: CASSPQSSGGASYEQYF.

V gene TRBV18 combines with J gene TRBJ2-5; perhaps TRBD2 as D (5 bases). Trimming took off 6 bases at V and 5 bases at J, with 16 bases between the two ends. This CDR3 is built from 14 residues. Germline V CDR1 and CDR2: KGHSH, LQKENI. CDR3 nucleotide sequence: TGTGCCAGCTCTAGTACGGGGTCGGGTGAGACCCAGTACTTC. Its translation is CASSSTGSGETQYF.

This chain uses TRBV29-1 with TRBJ1-2; TRBD1 aligns across 11 bases. The V and J ends lost 7 bases and 4 bases, in that order; junction bases with no gene match: 11. The germline V gene encodes CDR1 SQVTM and CDR2 ANQGSEA. CDR3 length: 15 amino acids. CDR3 sequence (DNA): TGCAGCGCCCAAGAGGCGGACAGGGGGCCCTATGGCTACACCTTC. Amino acids: CSAQEADRGPYGYTF.

This chain uses TRBV7-2 with TRBJ1-2; D is unresolved. This CDR3 spans 15 amino acids. Trimming stripped 6 bases from V and 5 bases from J, with 19 bases between. The germline V gene encodes CDR1 SGHTA and CDR2 FQGNSA. In DNA form, the CDR3 reads TGTGCCAGCAGGAAAAACACCCTCCGCGTTTATGGCTACACCTTC. This codes for CASRKNTLRVYGYTF.

J is TRBJ1-1 and V is TRBV12-3 or TRBV12-4; TRBD1 matches at 7 bases. Losses at the gene ends were 7 bases for V and 0 bases for J; bases not matched to a gene: 8. This CDR3 comprises 15 residues. This CDR3 reads CASTLDRFMNTEAFF. As DNA, the CDR3 is TGTGCCAGCACCCTGGACAGGTTTATGAACACTGAAGCTTTCTTT.

V and J are TRBV7-2 and TRBJ1-2; D is possibly TRBD1 (6 bases). The length of the CDR3 is 13 residues. CDR1 SGHTA and CDR2 FQGNSA come from the germline V gene. Trimming took off 5 bases at V and 2 bases at J, with 9 bases between the two ends. CDR3 DNA sequence: TGTGCCAGCAGCAGCACAGGGAACTATGGCTACACCTTC. Protein sequence: CASSSTGNYGYTF.

This chain connects TRBV20-1 to TRBJ2-7, with 11 bases identical to TRBD2. J was trimmed by 6 bases and V by 5 bases; bases with no gene match: 15. The CDR3 runs 16 residues. Per germline, CDR1 DFQATT and CDR2 SNEGSKA (reference sequence). The DNA of the CDR3 is TGCAGTGCTGGTAGCGGGGGGGCCAGTTATGCCGCCGAGCAGTACTTC. Residues: CSAGSGGASYAAEQYF.

CDR3 sequence (DNA): TGTGCCTGGGCCATACTAGGAGTGAACACCGGGGAGCTGTTTTTT. Its protein is CAWAILGVNTGELFF. The chain uses TRBV30 and TRBJ2-2; TRBD2 might be the D (5 bases). This CDR3 comprises 15 residues. Trimming shortened V by 5 bases and J by 1 base, and 14 bases separated the two germline ends. Germline CDR1 reads GTSNPN; CDR2 reads SVGIG (reference sequence).

The table lists this clonotype with a count of one. This chain connects TRBV4-2 to TRBJ2-5; 13 bases agree with TRBD2. V lost 5 bases and J lost 4; bases outside the gene matches: 7. This CDR3 is built from 16 residues. The germline gives CDR1 LGHNA, CDR2 YNFKEQ. The CDR3 loop reads CASSSPWTSGGETQYF. The CDR3 bases are TGTGCCAGCAGCAGCCCCTGGACTAGCGGGGGAGAGACCCAGTACTTC.

The rearrangement links TRBV5-1 to TRBJ2-1, with TRBD2 matching 10 bases. V trimming: 2 bases; J trimming: 3 bases; junction bases outside the gene matches: 11. This CDR3 has 18 residues. Germline CDR1 reads SGHRS; CDR2 reads YFSETQ. The chain's CDR3 is CASSFLSVLAGDYNEQFF. CDR3 bases: TGCGCCAGCAGCTTTTTATCAGTGCTAGCGGGGGACTACAATGAGCAGTTCTTC.

This sequence joins TRBV14 and TRBJ1-4; weak D call: TRBD1 (5 bases). Trimming took 2 bases from V and 5 from J, leaving 12 bases between them. The CDR3 contains 15 residues. Per the germline V gene, CDR1 is SGHDN and CDR2 is FVKESK. The CDR3 DNA follows: TGTGCCAGCAGCCAACTGCAGGGCCGCAATGAAAAACTGTTTTTT. Its translation is CASSQLQGRNEKLFF.

The chain has TRBV29-1 and TRBJ2-5; TRBD2 aligns across 12 bases. The CDR3 consists of 15 residues. The junction had 6 bases not matched to a gene; V was cut back by 4 bases and J by 3 bases. CDR1 and CDR2 from the germline V gene are SQVTM and ANQGSEA. CDR3 DNA: TGCAGCGTTGCCCGGACTAGCGGGGAAAAAGAGACCCAGTACTTC. Residues: CSVARTSGEKETQYF. The complete variable domain, with remaining parts taken from reference TRBV29-1 and TRBJ2-5, reads SAVISQKPSRDICQRGTSLTIQCQVDSQVTMMFWYRQQPGQSLTLIATANQGSEATYESGFVIDKFPISRPNLTFSTLTVSNMSPEDSSIYLCSVARTSGEKETQYFGPGTRLLVL.